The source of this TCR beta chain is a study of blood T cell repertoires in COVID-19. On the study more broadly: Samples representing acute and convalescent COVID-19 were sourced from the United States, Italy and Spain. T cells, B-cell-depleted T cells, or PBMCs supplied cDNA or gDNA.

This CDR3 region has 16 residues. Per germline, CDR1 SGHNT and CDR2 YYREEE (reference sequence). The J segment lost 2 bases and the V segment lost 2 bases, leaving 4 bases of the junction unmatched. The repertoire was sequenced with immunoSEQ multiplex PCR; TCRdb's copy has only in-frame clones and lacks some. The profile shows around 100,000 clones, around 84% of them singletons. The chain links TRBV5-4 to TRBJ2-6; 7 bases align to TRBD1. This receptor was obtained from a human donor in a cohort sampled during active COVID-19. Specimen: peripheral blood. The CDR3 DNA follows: TGTGCCAGCAGCTTCGGGACAGCTCCTGGGGCCAACGTCCTGACTTTC. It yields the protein CASSFGTAPGANVLTF.